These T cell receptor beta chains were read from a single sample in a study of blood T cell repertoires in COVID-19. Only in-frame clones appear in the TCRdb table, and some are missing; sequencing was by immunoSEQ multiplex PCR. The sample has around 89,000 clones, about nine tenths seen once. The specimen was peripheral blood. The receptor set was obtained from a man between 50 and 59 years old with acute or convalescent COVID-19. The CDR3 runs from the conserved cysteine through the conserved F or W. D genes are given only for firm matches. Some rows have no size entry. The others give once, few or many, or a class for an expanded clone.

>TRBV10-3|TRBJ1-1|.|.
CAISAEGLWGGAFF
TGTGCCATCAGTGCGGAAGGGCTGTGGGGGGGCGCTTTCTTT
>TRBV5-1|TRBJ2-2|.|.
CASSWDNSNTGELFF
TGCGCCAGCAGCTGGGACAACTCGAACACCGGGGAGCTGTTTTTT
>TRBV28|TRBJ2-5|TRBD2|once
CASSPASGGGRETQYF
TGTGCCAGCAGTCCCGCTAGCGGGGGAGGACGGGAGACCCAGTACTTC
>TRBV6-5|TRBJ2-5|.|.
CASQAEGETQYF
TGTGCCAGCCAAGCGGAAGGAGAGACCCAGTACTTC
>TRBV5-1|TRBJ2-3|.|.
CASSLFGSPSTDTQYF
TGCGCCAGCAGCTTGTTTGGTAGCCCCAGCACAGATACGCAGTATTTT
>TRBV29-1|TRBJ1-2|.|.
CSVDTSGTTYGYTF
TGCAGCGTTGACACCTCAGGTACGACGTATGGCTACACCTTC
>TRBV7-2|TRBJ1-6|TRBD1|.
CASSRRLRQGGNSPLHF
TGTGCCAGCAGCCGCCGTTTGCGACAGGGAGGAAATTCACCCCTCCACTTT
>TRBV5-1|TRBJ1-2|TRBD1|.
CASSPGRQGLPQGYTF
TGCGCCAGCAGCCCGGGGAGACAGGGGCTCCCCCAGGGCTACACCTTC
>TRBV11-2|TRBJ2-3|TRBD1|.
CASRKQGAVSTDTQYF
TGTGCCAGCAGGAAACAGGGGGCAGTCAGCACAGATACGCAGTATTTT
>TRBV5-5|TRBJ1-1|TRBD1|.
CASSISGGEAFF
TGTGCCAGCAGCATCTCAGGGGGCGAAGCTTTCTTT
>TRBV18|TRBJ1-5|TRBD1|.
CASSPPGGQPQHF
TGTGCCAGCTCACCGCCAGGGGGGCAGCCCCAGCATTTT
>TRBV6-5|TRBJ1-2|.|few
CASSYKSDYGYTF
TGTGCCAGCAGTTACAAATCAGACTATGGCTACACCTTC
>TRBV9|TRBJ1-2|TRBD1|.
CASSTTGQEYYYGYTF
TGTGCCAGCAGCACAACTGGACAGGAGTATTACTATGGCTACACCTTC
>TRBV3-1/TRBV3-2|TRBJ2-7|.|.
CASSQAQGDYEQYF
TGTGCCAGCAGCCAAGCACAGGGCGACTACGAGCAGTACTTC
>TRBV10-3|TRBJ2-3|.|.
CAISESKGGDTQYF
TGTGCCATCAGTGAGTCGAAGGGAGGCGATACGCAGTATTTT
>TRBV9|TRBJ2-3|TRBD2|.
CASSVGTSGGAGDTQYF
TGTGCCAGCAGCGTAGGGACTAGCGGGGGGGCTGGAGATACGCAGTATTTT
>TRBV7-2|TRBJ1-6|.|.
CASSFRQGGNSPLHF
TGTGCCAGCAGCTTCCGGCAGGGTGGGAATTCACCCCTCCACTTT
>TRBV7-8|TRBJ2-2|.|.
CASSRSGLPNTGELFF
TGTGCCAGCAGCCGAAGCGGACTTCCGAACACCGGGGAGCTGTTTTTT
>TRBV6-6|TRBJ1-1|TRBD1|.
CASRLQGANTEAFF
TGTGCCAGCAGATTACAGGGGGCTAACACTGAAGCTTTCTTT
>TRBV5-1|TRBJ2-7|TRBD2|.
CASSSTSGGAGPYEQYF
TGCGCCAGCAGCTCGACTAGCGGGGGGGCCGGTCCCTACGAGCAGTACTTC
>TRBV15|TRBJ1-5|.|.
CATSREFGPGSNQPQHF
TGTGCCACCAGCAGAGAATTTGGGCCGGGGAGCAATCAGCCCCAGCATTTT
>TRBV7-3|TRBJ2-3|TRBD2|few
CASSPDGGAPDTQYF
TGTGCCAGCAGCCCAGACGGGGGGGCCCCAGATACGCAGTATTTT
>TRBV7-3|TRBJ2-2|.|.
CASRNIGVGELFF
TGTGCCAGCCGAAACATAGGGGTCGGGGAGCTGTTTTTT
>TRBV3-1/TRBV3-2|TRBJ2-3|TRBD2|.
CASSQGRTSGGADTQYF
TGTGCCAGCAGCCAAGGCCGGACTAGCGGGGGGGCAGATACGCAGTATTTT
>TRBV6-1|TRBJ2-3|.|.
CASSESGFSTDTQYF
TGTGCCAGCAGTGAATCGGGGTTTAGCACAGATACGCAGTATTTT
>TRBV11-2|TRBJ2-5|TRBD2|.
CASSLEPSGGQQETQYF
TGTGCCAGCAGCTTAGAACCTAGCGGGGGGCAGCAAGAGACCCAGTACTTC
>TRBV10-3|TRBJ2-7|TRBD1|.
CAIAVNPGTGRDEQYF
TGTGCCATCGCGGTCAACCCCGGGACAGGGCGCGACGAGCAGTACTTC